This T cell receptor beta chain was sequenced in a study of blood T cell repertoires in COVID-19. Looking at the study overall: Acute-phase and convalescent COVID-19 samples originated in the United States, Italy and Spain. In each case, the material was cDNA or gDNA derived from T cells, B-cell-depleted T cells, or PBMCs.

CDR3 length: 14 residues. J was trimmed by 5 bases and V by 8 bases; bases with no gene match: 9. Germline V gene lookup returns CDR1 MDHEN and CDR2 SYDVKM. Per the authors' pipeline: Amplification with reference gene primers provided the estimates of nucleated cell counts. Assay used: immunoSEQ multiplex PCR; TCRdb lists only in-frame clones, some missing. The DNA gave D and trimming, while V, J and clone size come from that table. The table shows 150,000 to 200,000 clones, with roughly 84% occurring only once. Recruited during active infection, patients (from Seattle) were subsequently followed longitudinally.

The J gene is TRBJ1-5, the V gene TRBV28, with 7 bases fitting TRBD1. The receptor was isolated from a woman aged 50 to 60 with COVID-19, enrolled during active disease. Sequencing was done on a sample of peripheral blood. The CDR3 coding sequence is TGTGCCAGCGCTCGACAGGGCCTCTATCAGCCCCAGCATTTT. It yields the protein CASARQGLYQPQHF.